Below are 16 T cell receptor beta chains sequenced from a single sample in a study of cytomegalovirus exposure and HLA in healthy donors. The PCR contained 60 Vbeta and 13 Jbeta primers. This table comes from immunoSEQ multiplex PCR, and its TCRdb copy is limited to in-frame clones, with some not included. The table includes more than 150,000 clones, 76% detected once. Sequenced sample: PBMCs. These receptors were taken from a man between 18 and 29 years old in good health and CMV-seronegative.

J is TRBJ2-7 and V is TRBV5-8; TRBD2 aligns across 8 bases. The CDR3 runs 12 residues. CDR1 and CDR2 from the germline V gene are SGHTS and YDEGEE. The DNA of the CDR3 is TGTGTCCCTTCGGGGGGGCCCTACGAGCAGTACTTC. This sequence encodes CVPSGGPYEQYF.

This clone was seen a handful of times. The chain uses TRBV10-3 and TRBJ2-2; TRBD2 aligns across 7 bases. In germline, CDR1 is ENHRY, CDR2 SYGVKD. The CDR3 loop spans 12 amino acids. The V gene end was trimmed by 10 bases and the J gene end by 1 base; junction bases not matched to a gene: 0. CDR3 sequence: CATSGNTGELFF. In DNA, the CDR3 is TGTGCCACTAGCGGGAACACCGGGGAGCTGTTTTTT.

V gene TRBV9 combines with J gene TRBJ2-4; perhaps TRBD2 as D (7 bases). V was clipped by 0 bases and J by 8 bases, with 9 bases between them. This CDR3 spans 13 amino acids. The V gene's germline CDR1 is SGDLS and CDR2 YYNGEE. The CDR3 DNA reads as TGTGCCAGCAGCGTAGAAGGGGGGGACATTCAGTACTTC. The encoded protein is CASSVEGGDIQYF.

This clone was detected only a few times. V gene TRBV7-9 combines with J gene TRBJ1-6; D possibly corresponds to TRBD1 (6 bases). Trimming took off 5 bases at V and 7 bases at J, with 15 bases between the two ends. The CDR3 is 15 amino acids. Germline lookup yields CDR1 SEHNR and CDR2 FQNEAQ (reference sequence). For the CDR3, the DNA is TGTGCCAGCAGCACCAGAACAGGGTCCAATTCACCCCTCCACTTT. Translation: CASSTRTGSNSPLHF.

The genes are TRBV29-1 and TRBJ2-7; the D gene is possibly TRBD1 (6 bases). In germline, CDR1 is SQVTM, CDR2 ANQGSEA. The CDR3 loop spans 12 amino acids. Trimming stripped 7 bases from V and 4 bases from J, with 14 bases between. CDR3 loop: CSGGPGPYEQYF. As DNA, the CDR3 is TGCAGCGGGGGGCCTGGACCTTACGAGCAGTACTTC.

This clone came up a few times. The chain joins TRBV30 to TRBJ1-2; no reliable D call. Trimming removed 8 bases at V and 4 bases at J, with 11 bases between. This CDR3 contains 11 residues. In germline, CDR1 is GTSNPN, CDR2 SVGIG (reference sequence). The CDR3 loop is CALVRGYGYTF. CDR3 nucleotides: TGTGCCCTCGTCAGAGGCTATGGCTACACCTTC. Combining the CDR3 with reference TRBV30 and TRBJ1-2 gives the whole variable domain SQTIHQWPATLVQPVGSPLSLECTVEGTSNPNLYWYRQAAGRGLQLLFYSVGIGQISSEVPQNLSASRPQDRQFILSSKKLLLSDSGFYLCALVRGYGYTFGSGTRLTVV.

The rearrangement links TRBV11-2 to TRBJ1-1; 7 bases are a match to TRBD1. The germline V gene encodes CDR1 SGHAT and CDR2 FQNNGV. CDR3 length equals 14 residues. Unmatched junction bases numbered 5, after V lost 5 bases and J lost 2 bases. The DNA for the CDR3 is TGTGCCAGCAGCCTTGGGGACAGCAACACTGAAGCTTTCTTT. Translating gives CASSLGDSNTEAFF.

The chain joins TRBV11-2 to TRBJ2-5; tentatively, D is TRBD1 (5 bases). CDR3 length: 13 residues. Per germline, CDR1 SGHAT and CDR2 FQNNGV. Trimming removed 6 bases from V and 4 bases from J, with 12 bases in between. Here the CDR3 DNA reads TGTGCCAGCAGGGAAGGAACAGGAGAGACCCAGTACTTC. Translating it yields CASREGTGETQYF. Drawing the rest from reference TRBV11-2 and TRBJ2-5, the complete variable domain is EAGVAQSPRYKIIEKRQSVAFWCNPISGHATLYWYQQILGQGPKLLIQFQNNGVVDDSQLPKDRFSAERLKGVDSTLKIQPAKLEDSAVYLCASREGTGETQYFGPGTRLLVL.

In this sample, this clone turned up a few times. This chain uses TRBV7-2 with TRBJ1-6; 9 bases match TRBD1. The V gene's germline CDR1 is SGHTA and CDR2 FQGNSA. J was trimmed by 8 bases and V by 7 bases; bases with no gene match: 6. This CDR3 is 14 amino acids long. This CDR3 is CASTTRTGDSPLHF. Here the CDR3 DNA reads TGTGCCAGCACCACCAGGACAGGGGATTCACCCCTCCACTTT. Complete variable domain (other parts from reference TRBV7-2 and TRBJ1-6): GAGVSQSPSNKVTEKGKDVELRCDPISGHTALYWYRQSLGQGLEFLIYFQGNSAPDKSGLPSDRFSAERTGGSVSTLTIQRTQQEDSAVYLCASTTRTGDSPLHFGNGTRLTVT.

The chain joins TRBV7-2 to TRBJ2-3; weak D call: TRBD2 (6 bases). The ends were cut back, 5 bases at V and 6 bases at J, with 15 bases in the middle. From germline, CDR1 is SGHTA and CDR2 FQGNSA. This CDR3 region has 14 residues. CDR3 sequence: CASSPGLPGDTQYF. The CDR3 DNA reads TGTGCCAGCAGCCCGGGACTTCCGGGGGATACGCAGTATTTT.

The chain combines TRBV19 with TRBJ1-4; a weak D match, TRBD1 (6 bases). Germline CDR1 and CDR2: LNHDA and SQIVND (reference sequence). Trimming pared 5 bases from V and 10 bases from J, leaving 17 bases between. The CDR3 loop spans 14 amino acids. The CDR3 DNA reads TGTGCCAGTAGTGCCCAGGGGCCGTTTGGAAAACTGTTTTTT. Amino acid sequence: CASSAQGPFGKLFF.

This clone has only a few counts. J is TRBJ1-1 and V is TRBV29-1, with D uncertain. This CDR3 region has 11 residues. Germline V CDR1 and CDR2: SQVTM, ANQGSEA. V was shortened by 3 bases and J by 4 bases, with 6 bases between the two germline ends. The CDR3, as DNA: TGCAGCGTTGAGGCTGGCACTGAAGCTTTCTTT. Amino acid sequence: CSVEAGTEAFF.

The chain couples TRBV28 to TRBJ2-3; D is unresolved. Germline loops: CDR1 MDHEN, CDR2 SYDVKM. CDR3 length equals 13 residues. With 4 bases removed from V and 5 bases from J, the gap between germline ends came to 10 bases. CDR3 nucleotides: TGTGCCAGCAGTTCGCCTTCAGTAGATACGCAGTATTTT. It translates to CASSSPSVDTQYF.

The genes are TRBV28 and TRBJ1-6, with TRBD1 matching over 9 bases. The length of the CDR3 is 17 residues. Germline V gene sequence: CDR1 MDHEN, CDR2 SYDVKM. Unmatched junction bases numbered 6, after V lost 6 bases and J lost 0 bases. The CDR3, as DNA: TGTGCCAGCAGAGCAGGACAGGGGAGCTCCTATAATTCACCCCTCCACTTT. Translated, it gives CASRAGQGSSYNSPLHF.

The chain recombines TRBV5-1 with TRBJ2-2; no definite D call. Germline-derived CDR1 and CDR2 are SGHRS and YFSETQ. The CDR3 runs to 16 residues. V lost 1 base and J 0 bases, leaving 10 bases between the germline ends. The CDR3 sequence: CASSLSGPPNTGELFF. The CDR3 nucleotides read TGCGCCAGCAGCTTGAGTGGGCCACCGAACACCGGGGAGCTGTTTTTT.

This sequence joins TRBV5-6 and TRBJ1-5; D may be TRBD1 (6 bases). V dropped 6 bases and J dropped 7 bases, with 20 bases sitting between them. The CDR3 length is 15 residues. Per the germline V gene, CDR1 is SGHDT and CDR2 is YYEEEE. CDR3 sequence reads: CASTRRGRGYQPQHF. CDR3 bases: TGTGCCAGCACCCGCCGGGGCAGGGGATACCAGCCCCAGCATTTT.